This T cell receptor beta chain was found in a study of blood T cell repertoires in COVID-19. Background on the study: Specimens from acute and convalescent COVID-19 originated in the United States, Italy and Spain.

Trimming removed 0 bases at V and 3 bases at J, with 7 bases between. CDR1 is SGHDT and CDR2 is YYEEEE in the germline V gene. The CDR3 sequence is 14 residues long. Generated by immunoSEQ multiplex PCR, the TCRdb table keeps only in-frame clones and is missing some. The sample holds 180,000 or so clones, roughly 87% seen once. Recruitment covered about two dozen US areas and drew participants whose ages spanned about 18 to 95 years. Cohort allocation depended upon clinical history that participants reported. Each recovered donor of Cohort 3 presented with two negative PCRs, clearance, or symptom resolution.

The chain joins TRBV5-6 to TRBJ1-3, with D possibly matching TRBD1 (5 bases). The sequenced sample was PBMCs or T cells enriched from blood (not recorded which). The clonotype was recovered from a man between 50 and 59 years old who had recovered from COVID-19. CDR3 residues: CASSLGQYGNTIYF. CDR3 bases: TGTGCCAGCAGCTTGGGACAGTATGGAAACACCATATATTTT.